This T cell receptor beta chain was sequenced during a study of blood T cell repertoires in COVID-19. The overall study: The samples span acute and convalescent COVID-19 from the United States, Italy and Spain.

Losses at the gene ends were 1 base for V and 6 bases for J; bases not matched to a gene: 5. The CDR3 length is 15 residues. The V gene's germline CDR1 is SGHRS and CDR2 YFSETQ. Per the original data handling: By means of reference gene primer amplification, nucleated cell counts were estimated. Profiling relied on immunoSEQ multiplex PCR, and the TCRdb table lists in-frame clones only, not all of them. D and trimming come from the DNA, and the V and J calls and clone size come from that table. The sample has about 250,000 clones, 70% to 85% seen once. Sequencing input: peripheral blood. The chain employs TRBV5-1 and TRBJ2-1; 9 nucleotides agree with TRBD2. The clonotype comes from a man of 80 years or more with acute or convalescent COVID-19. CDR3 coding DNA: TGCGCCAGCAGCTTGTGGGCTAGCGGGGCCAATGAGCAGTTCTTC. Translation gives CASSLWASGANEQFF. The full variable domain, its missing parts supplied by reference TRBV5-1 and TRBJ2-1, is KAGVTQTPRYLIKTRGQQVTLSCSPISGHRSVSWYQQTPGQGLQFLFEYFSETQRNKGNFPGRFSGRQFSNSRSEMNVSTLELGDSALYLCASSLWASGANEQFFGPGTRLTVL.